This T cell receptor (beta chain) comes out of a study of T cell changes during pregnancy in multiple sclerosis. CDR3 length: 15 residues. V trimming: 5 bases; J trimming: 8 bases; junction bases outside the gene matches: 8. Germline V lookup: CDR1 SGHTA, CDR2 FQGNSA. Profiling relied on immunoSEQ multiplex PCR, and the TCRdb table lists in-frame clones only, not all of them. In the table there are fewer than 25,000 clones, more than 85% of which are singletons. This receptor was obtained from a female donor in good health, enrolled as a control in a pregnancy study. This sample comprised CD4+ T cells from peripheral blood mononuclear cells, obtained in the second trimester of pregnancy. The gene calls are TRBV7-2 and TRBJ2-2; 10 bases fit TRBD1. CDR3 sequence (DNA): TGTGCCAGCAGCCCTGGGGGGACAGGGGCGGGGGAGCTGTTTTTT. As protein: CASSPGGTGAGELFF.